These T cell receptor beta chains were read from a single sample in a study of T cell responses to AZD1222 COVID-19 vaccine. Clones were read by immunoSEQ multiplex PCR, and TCRdb kept only the in-frame ones, dropping some. The sample lists roughly 180,000 clones; 80% to 95% were seen once. Sequenced here: peripheral blood, sampled 28 days after the second AZD1222 dose. These receptor sequences come from an adult who received the AZD1222 COVID-19 vaccine. CDR3s include the opening cysteine and the closing phenylalanine or tryptophan. The order of the fields is CDR3 length, V gene, J gene, CDR3 protein.

>15|TRBV25-1|TRBJ1-4
CASSSRQGSGEKLFF
>12|TRBV19|TRBJ1-5
CASRTGRQPQHF
>15|TRBV2|TRBJ2-1
CASRTSGGSYNEQFF
>11|TRBV19|TRBJ1-2
CASKDRYGYTF
>15|TRBV3-1/TRBV3-2|TRBJ2-1
CASSLLGQTNNEQFF
>13|TRBV7-3|TRBJ1-1
CASSLVQHTEAFF
>15|TRBV18|TRBJ1-5
CASSPLSGGDQPQHF
>16|TRBV6-5|TRBJ1-2
CASSYLSRGVNYGYTF
>18|TRBV11-3|TRBJ2-1
CASSLDPPSGRGHNEQFF
>12|TRBV29-1|TRBJ1-1
CSVGRMNTEAFF
>15|TRBV11-2|TRBJ2-3
CASSPSRGGTDTQYF
>11|TRBV20-1|TRBJ1-4
CSARGEEKLFF
>16|TRBV6-2/TRBV6-3|TRBJ1-5
CASSLRGAVSNQPQHF
>15|TRBV18|TRBJ1-4
CASSPRSPGGEKLFF
>15|TRBV5-1|TRBJ1-2
CASSSSITGDHGYTF
>15|TRBV10-3|TRBJ1-1
CAISESNPPRAEAFF
>15|TRBV19|TRBJ1-5
CASRGEGLGNQPQHF
>14|TRBV9|TRBJ1-2
CASSVDASSGGYTF
>14|TRBV6-5|TRBJ2-1
CASSYSSYNNEQFF
>15|TRBV14|TRBJ2-3
CASSLLAGAVDTQYF
>14|TRBV3-1/TRBV3-2|TRBJ2-7
CASSRTGSSYEQYF
>16|TRBV5-5|TRBJ1-2
CASSLGDPGQGYGYTF
>14|TRBV7-2|TRBJ1-3
CASSLDISGNTIYF
>14|TRBV5-1|TRBJ2-7
CASSPVGGSYEQYF
>17|TRBV5-1|TRBJ2-5
CASSLAPGAGGQETQYF
>14|TRBV10-2|TRBJ1-1
CASSGQGAGTEAFF
>15|TRBV3-1/TRBV3-2|TRBJ1-3
CASSQVAGAGNTIYF
>17|TRBV9|TRBJ1-1
CASSPPAREGVATEAFF
>15|TRBV30|TRBJ1-5
CAWRQGTSVGGPQHF
>14|TRBV5-6|TRBJ1-4
CASSLERSNEKLFF
>15|TRBV18|TRBJ2-7
CASSPKQQGAYEQYF
>17|TRBV18|TRBJ2-2
CASSPRSGQGETGELFF
>15|TRBV9|TRBJ2-1
CASSGTSAWGNEQFF
>19|TRBV7-9|TRBJ2-7
CASSQPLKPPWWGGDEQYF
>16|TRBV10-3|TRBJ2-7
CAISESAGTGTYEQYF